The entry below gives a single T cell receptor (beta chain) sequence along with its context. Its antigen is unidentified. The data belong to a study of Tregs in tolerant kidney transplant recipients. Study in general: The nonmyeloablative bone marrow transplants came from related graft donors, with transient mixed chimerism.

The CDR3 sequence is 14 residues long. CDR1 and CDR2 (germline): PRHDT, FYEKMQ (reference sequence). Trimming at V came to 8 bases and at J to 6 bases, leaving 8 bases not matched to a gene. The data were produced by immunoSEQ multiplex PCR, yet TCRdb's version contains in-frame clones alone and is incomplete. The top ten clones hold about 0.61% of a sample with over 60,000 clones, 98% of them seen once. Study outcomes and limitations: Biological reproducibility was not directly addressed in this study.

The chain combines TRBV13 with TRBJ1-1; TRBD1 aligns across 11 bases. The sample was CD4+ T cells from blood, taken before the transplant. The sequence was collected from a human donor who received a combined kidney and bone marrow transplant. The CDR3 reads CASSQGQGESEAFF. DNA of the CDR3: TGTGCCAGCTCGCAGGGACAGGGGGAATCTGAAGCTTTCTTT. Using reference TRBV13 and TRBJ1-1 for the parts outside the CDR3, the full variable domain is AAGVIQSPRHLIKEKRETATLKCYPIPRHDTVYWYQQGPGQDPQFLISFYEKMQSDKGSIPDRFSAQQFSDYHSELNMSSLELGDSALYFCASSQGQGESEAFFGQGTRLTVV.